The TCR beta chain described here comes from a study of blood T cell repertoires in COVID-19. For the study at large: The origin of the acute and convalescent COVID-19 samples was the United States, Italy and Spain.

Seattle cases were enrolled at active infection and followed longitudinally. Original data processing: Estimates of nucleated cell counts were drawn from the amplification of reference gene primers. TCRdb keeps only in-frame clones here, not all; method: immunoSEQ multiplex PCR. V and J calls and clone size are as listed in that table; D and trimming were resolved from the DNA. The repertoire includes fewer than 350,000 clones, approximately 87% of them detected once, and about an eighth sits in the top ten. The TCR comes from a woman aged 25 to 39 with COVID-19, enrolled during active disease. Sample: peripheral blood.

CDR3: CASSQTRTRSYEQYF. In nucleotides, the CDR3 is TGTGCCAGCAGCCAAACTCGGACTAGGAGCTACGAGCAGTACTTC. The chain is built from TRBV4-2 and TRBJ2-7; TRBD2 matches 7 bases. J gave up 3 bases and V 2 bases, and 7 bases lay outside the gene matches. The CDR3 is 15 residues long. Germline V gene lookup returns CDR1 LGHNA and CDR2 YNFKEQ.